These T cell receptor beta chains were read from a single sample in a study of blood T cell repertoires in COVID-19. Using immunoSEQ multiplex PCR, the repertoire was profiled, and TCRdb retains in-frame clones only, with some absent. Here the sample spans fewer than 300,000 clones, about 88% being singletons. The specimen was peripheral blood. The receptors shown here come from a human donor with COVID-19, enrolled during active disease. The donor label of this sample is uncertain. Both conserved end residues are part of each CDR3. Each record gives: clone size, J gene, V gene, D gene, CDR3 DNA, CDR3 protein. A D gene is named only where the DNA matches it firmly. Size tells how often a clone was seen (once, few, many) or the class of an expanded clone, and some rows leave it out.

clone size: few; J gene: TRBJ1-1; V gene: TRBV5-1; D gene: .; CDR3 DNA: TGCGCCAGCAGCTCACGACAGGATAGGAACACTGAAGCTTTCTTT; CDR3 protein: CASSSRQDRNTEAFF
clone size: .; J gene: TRBJ1-2; V gene: TRBV14; D gene: TRBD1; CDR3 DNA: TGTGCCAGCAGCCCAGGGACAGTATATGGCTACACCTTC; CDR3 protein: CASSPGTVYGYTF
clone size: .; J gene: TRBJ1-5; V gene: TRBV5-1; D gene: .; CDR3 DNA: TGCGCCAGCAGCTTGGGGGGGCTATATCAGCCCCAGCATTTT; CDR3 protein: CASSLGGLYQPQHF
clone size: .; J gene: TRBJ1-2; V gene: TRBV9; D gene: TRBD1; CDR3 DNA: TGTGCCAGCAGCACCCGACAGGGGACTAATGGCTACACCTTC; CDR3 protein: CASSTRQGTNGYTF
clone size: once; J gene: TRBJ2-3; V gene: TRBV27; D gene: TRBD2; CDR3 DNA: TGTGCCAGCAGTTTATCGATGCGGGGGACAGATACGCAGTATTTT; CDR3 protein: CASSLSMRGTDTQYF
clone size: .; J gene: TRBJ1-1; V gene: TRBV2; D gene: .; CDR3 DNA: TGTGCCAGCACACCAACGACAGGGAACACTGAAGCTTTCTTT; CDR3 protein: CASTPTTGNTEAFF
clone size: .; J gene: TRBJ1-1; V gene: TRBV2; D gene: TRBD1; CDR3 DNA: TGTGCCAGCAGGAAAGGACAGGGTCTTAACACTGAAGCTTTCTTT; CDR3 protein: CASRKGQGLNTEAFF
clone size: .; J gene: TRBJ2-7; V gene: TRBV19; D gene: TRBD1; CDR3 DNA: TGTGCCAGTAGTACTGCCGGGACAGGGTTGGGTAAGCAGTACTTC; CDR3 protein: CASSTAGTGLGKQYF
clone size: .; J gene: TRBJ1-2; V gene: TRBV15; D gene: TRBD1; CDR3 DNA: TGTGCCACCAGCCCTTCCCACTCAGGGGGTGGCTACACCTTC; CDR3 protein: CATSPSHSGGGYTF
clone size: .; J gene: TRBJ2-3; V gene: TRBV5-1; D gene: TRBD2; CDR3 DNA: TGCGCCAGCGGGGGACTAGGAAGCACAGATACGCAGTATTTT; CDR3 protein: CASGGLGSTDTQYF
clone size: few; J gene: TRBJ2-7; V gene: TRBV30; D gene: .; CDR3 DNA: TGTGCCTGGAGTCCCCCGGGACTTGAATACGAGCAGTACTTC; CDR3 protein: CAWSPPGLEYEQYF
clone size: .; J gene: TRBJ1-1; V gene: TRBV11-2; D gene: .; CDR3 DNA: TGTGCCAGCAGTTCTCAAGACAGGCTAGCGAACACTGAAGCTTTCTTT; CDR3 protein: CASSSQDRLANTEAFF
clone size: .; J gene: TRBJ1-5; V gene: TRBV7-9; D gene: .; CDR3 DNA: TGTGCCAGCAGCTTAGGGGCAGGGTCGATCTACCCCCAGCATTTT; CDR3 protein: CASSLGAGSIYPQHF
clone size: few; J gene: TRBJ2-2; V gene: TRBV7-2; D gene: .; CDR3 DNA: TGTGCCAGCAGCACCGACCACAGGAGCACCGGGGAGCTGTTTTTT; CDR3 protein: CASSTDHRSTGELFF
clone size: .; J gene: TRBJ1-3; V gene: TRBV5-4; D gene: .; CDR3 DNA: TGTGCCAGCAGCTTAAGGGGTGCCGGAAACACCATATATTTT; CDR3 protein: CASSLRGAGNTIYF
clone size: .; J gene: TRBJ2-1; V gene: TRBV3-1/TRBV3-2; D gene: .; CDR3 DNA: TGTGCCAGCAGCCAAGATAACGTCCCAACTCCTCACAATGAGCAGTTCTTC; CDR3 protein: CASSQDNVPTPHNEQFF
clone size: .; J gene: TRBJ1-5; V gene: TRBV19; D gene: .; CDR3 DNA: TGTGCCAGTAGTACCGGACAGTCCCTTAGCAATCAGCCCCAGCATTTT; CDR3 protein: CASSTGQSLSNQPQHF
clone size: .; J gene: TRBJ2-5; V gene: TRBV3-1/TRBV3-2; D gene: TRBD2; CDR3 DNA: TGTGCCAGCAGCCCAAACACCGGGACTAGCGGGCCTCAAGAGACCCAGTACTTC; CDR3 protein: CASSPNTGTSGPQETQYF
clone size: few; J gene: TRBJ2-7; V gene: TRBV28; D gene: .; CDR3 DNA: TGTGCCAGCAGCAATGACAGGCTCTCCTACGAGCAGTACTTC; CDR3 protein: CASSNDRLSYEQYF
clone size: .; J gene: TRBJ2-6; V gene: TRBV28; D gene: .; CDR3 DNA: TGTGCCAGCAGTCCGTGGGAGGGACAGGTCGCCGTCCTGACTTTC; CDR3 protein: CASSPWEGQVAVLTF
clone size: once; J gene: TRBJ1-3; V gene: TRBV3-1/TRBV3-2; D gene: .; CDR3 DNA: TGTGCCAGCAGCTCCTCGGGTTTTTCTGGAAACACCATATATTTT; CDR3 protein: CASSSSGFSGNTIYF
clone size: .; J gene: TRBJ1-4; V gene: TRBV28; D gene: .; CDR3 DNA: TGTGCCAGCAGCTCCCCCCGGACAGACACTAATGAAAAACTGTTTTTT; CDR3 protein: CASSSPRTDTNEKLFF
clone size: .; J gene: TRBJ2-7; V gene: TRBV18; D gene: TRBD1; CDR3 DNA: TGTGCCAGCTCACCGACAGGGTCCAGCTCCTACGAGCAGTACTTC; CDR3 protein: CASSPTGSSSYEQYF
clone size: few; J gene: TRBJ2-7; V gene: TRBV7-2; D gene: TRBD2; CDR3 DNA: TGTGCCAGCAGCCTGGGAGGTAGCGGGAGAGGTAGAGGCGAGCAGTACTTC; CDR3 protein: CASSLGGSGRGRGEQYF
clone size: .; J gene: TRBJ2-6; V gene: TRBV5-4; D gene: TRBD1; CDR3 DNA: TGTGCCAGCAGCCGACACATGGGACAGGGGGAGACTGGGGCCAACGTCCTGACTTTC; CDR3 protein: CASSRHMGQGETGANVLTF
clone size: .; J gene: TRBJ1-3; V gene: TRBV6-1; D gene: .; CDR3 DNA: TGTGCCAGCAGTGAGGCAGGGGTGGTTGGAAACACCATATATTTT; CDR3 protein: CASSEAGVVGNTIYF
clone size: .; J gene: TRBJ2-3; V gene: TRBV2; D gene: TRBD2; CDR3 DNA: TGTGCCAGCAGCCTCCTAGCGGGAGGAGGAACTAGCACAGATACGCAGTATTTT; CDR3 protein: CASSLLAGGGTSTDTQYF
clone size: .; J gene: TRBJ1-2; V gene: TRBV5-6; D gene: .; CDR3 DNA: TGTGCCAGCAGCGTGTTACAGGGCGCGGGCTATGGCTACACCTTC; CDR3 protein: CASSVLQGAGYGYTF
clone size: .; J gene: TRBJ1-1; V gene: TRBV5-6; D gene: .; CDR3 DNA: TGTGCCAGCAGCTTGGGACCCCTCGGGAGCACTGAAGCTTTCTTT; CDR3 protein: CASSLGPLGSTEAFF
clone size: .; J gene: TRBJ2-6; V gene: TRBV5-5; D gene: TRBD1; CDR3 DNA: TGTGCCAGCAGCCCGGGCCGGGACAGGGTCTCCTCTGGGGCCAACGTCCTGACTTTC; CDR3 protein: CASSPGRDRVSSGANVLTF
clone size: .; J gene: TRBJ1-6; V gene: TRBV28; D gene: TRBD1; CDR3 DNA: TGTGCCAGCAGTGAACGTAACAGGGGGTGGGGTTCACCCCTCCACTTT; CDR3 protein: CASSERNRGWGSPLHF
clone size: once; J gene: TRBJ1-1; V gene: TRBV19; D gene: .; CDR3 DNA: TGTGCCAGTAGTATTATAGGGGCGGGGGACACTGAAGCTTTCTTT; CDR3 protein: CASSIIGAGDTEAFF
clone size: .; J gene: TRBJ1-1; V gene: TRBV28; D gene: TRBD1; CDR3 DNA: TGTGCCAGCAGCCAACTCCGGGACAGGGTGAACACTGAAGCTTTCTTT; CDR3 protein: CASSQLRDRVNTEAFF
clone size: .; J gene: TRBJ1-5; V gene: TRBV2; D gene: TRBD1; CDR3 DNA: TGTGCCAGCAGGACAGGGTTGGACAATCAGCCCCAGCATTTT; CDR3 protein: CASRTGLDNQPQHF
clone size: .; J gene: TRBJ2-7; V gene: TRBV11-1; D gene: TRBD2; CDR3 DNA: TGTGCCAGCAGCTTAGGACTAGCGACAAGCTCCTACGAGCAGTACTTC; CDR3 protein: CASSLGLATSSYEQYF
clone size: .; J gene: TRBJ1-6; V gene: TRBV27; D gene: .; CDR3 DNA: TGTGCCAGCAGTTCAACACCAGGGCTTGGGTCACCCCTCCACTTT; CDR3 protein: CASSSTPGLGSPLHF
clone size: once; J gene: TRBJ2-2; V gene: TRBV28; D gene: .; CDR3 DNA: TGTGCCAGCAGTCCACTATCGGGGTGGAGGGGCACCGGGGAGCTGTTTTTT; CDR3 protein: CASSPLSGWRGTGELFF
clone size: .; J gene: TRBJ2-3; V gene: TRBV27; D gene: TRBD2; CDR3 DNA: TGTGCCAGCAGTTCTGGACTAGCCATAGATAGCACAGATACGCAGTATTTT; CDR3 protein: CASSSGLAIDSTDTQYF
clone size: .; J gene: TRBJ1-5; V gene: TRBV30; D gene: TRBD1; CDR3 DNA: TGTGCCTGGAACCCGGACAGGGGCGGCAATCAGCCCCAGCATTTT; CDR3 protein: CAWNPDRGGNQPQHF
clone size: .; J gene: TRBJ2-7; V gene: TRBV7-9; D gene: TRBD1; CDR3 DNA: TGTGCCAGCAGTTTAATAGGGACAGCTATCTTC; CDR3 protein: CASSLIGTAIF
clone size: .; J gene: TRBJ2-7; V gene: TRBV2; D gene: .; CDR3 DNA: TGTGCCATAAACAGGGACTACGAGCAGTACTTC; CDR3 protein: CAINRDYEQYF
clone size: .; J gene: TRBJ1-3; V gene: TRBV28; D gene: .; CDR3 DNA: TGTGCCAGCAAAGCAGGGATAAACACCATATATTTT; CDR3 protein: CASKAGINTIYF
clone size: .; J gene: TRBJ1-4; V gene: TRBV7-2; D gene: TRBD1; CDR3 DNA: TGTGCCAGCAGCTTAGGGACAGGGGGAGGTAATGAAAAACTGTTTTTT; CDR3 protein: CASSLGTGGGNEKLFF
clone size: .; J gene: TRBJ1-5; V gene: TRBV29-1; D gene: .; CDR3 DNA: TGCAGCGTTCAGGGTGCGGGCAATCAGCCCCAGCATTTT; CDR3 protein: CSVQGAGNQPQHF
clone size: .; J gene: TRBJ1-6; V gene: TRBV4-1; D gene: TRBD1; CDR3 DNA: TGCGCCAGCAGCCATCCCGGGGACAGGGGGCTGGTTTCACCCCTCCACTTT; CDR3 protein: CASSHPGDRGLVSPLHF
clone size: .; J gene: TRBJ2-7; V gene: TRBV7-9; D gene: .; CDR3 DNA: TGTGCCAGCAGCGGAACAGGGTTTGGCTACGAGCAGTACTTC; CDR3 protein: CASSGTGFGYEQYF
clone size: .; J gene: TRBJ2-5; V gene: TRBV14; D gene: .; CDR3 DNA: TGTGCCAGCAGCCAAGATTTCGGAGCTTGGGAGACCCAGTACTTC; CDR3 protein: CASSQDFGAWETQYF
clone size: .; J gene: TRBJ2-3; V gene: TRBV4-3; D gene: .; CDR3 DNA: TGCGCCAGCAGCCAAGATCGGAATAGCGGCACAGATACGCAGTATTTT; CDR3 protein: CASSQDRNSGTDTQYF
clone size: .; J gene: TRBJ2-2; V gene: TRBV5-5; D gene: .; CDR3 DNA: TGTGCCAGCAGCTTTAGTTTTCTGTCCGGGGAGCTGTTTTTT; CDR3 protein: CASSFSFLSGELFF
clone size: .; J gene: TRBJ1-2; V gene: TRBV6-5; D gene: .; CDR3 DNA: TGTGCCAGCAGCAAACCGGGGGCTAACTATGGCTACACCTTC; CDR3 protein: CASSKPGANYGYTF
clone size: .; J gene: TRBJ1-5; V gene: TRBV19; D gene: TRBD1; CDR3 DNA: TGTGCCAGTAGTATTAGGGGGACAGTAGGGGCGAGAGGCGATCAGCCCCAGCATTTT; CDR3 protein: CASSIRGTVGARGDQPQHF
clone size: .; J gene: TRBJ1-3; V gene: TRBV7-9; D gene: TRBD1; CDR3 DNA: TGTGCCAGCGAAGATCGGGACAGGGGAAGGAAAGGAAACACCATATATTTT; CDR3 protein: CASEDRDRGRKGNTIYF
clone size: once; J gene: TRBJ1-6; V gene: TRBV2; D gene: TRBD1; CDR3 DNA: TGTGCCAGCAGGACCGACAGGGGCCTCTATAATTCACCCCTCCACTTT; CDR3 protein: CASRTDRGLYNSPLHF
clone size: .; J gene: TRBJ2-1; V gene: TRBV19; D gene: TRBD1; CDR3 DNA: TGTGCCAGTAGGGGGACAGGGGCTAATGAGCAGTTCTTC; CDR3 protein: CASRGTGANEQFF
clone size: .; J gene: TRBJ2-7; V gene: TRBV28; D gene: .; CDR3 DNA: TGTGCCAGCCTTGGGGCACAGGGTTCGCGGAGAGTTTACGAGCAGTACTTC; CDR3 protein: CASLGAQGSRRVYEQYF
clone size: .; J gene: TRBJ2-1; V gene: TRBV19; D gene: TRBD2; CDR3 DNA: TGTGCCAGTGTCCCCCCCGCGGGAGCCTACAATGAGCAGTTCTTC; CDR3 protein: CASVPPAGAYNEQFF
clone size: .; J gene: TRBJ2-1; V gene: TRBV11-2; D gene: .; CDR3 DNA: TGTGCCAGCAGCCCCAAAATGGAGCAGTTCTTC; CDR3 protein: CASSPKMEQFF
clone size: .; J gene: TRBJ1-1; V gene: TRBV19; D gene: TRBD1; CDR3 DNA: TGTGCCACCAGAACAGGGGGCGAAACTGAAGCTTTCTTT; CDR3 protein: CATRTGGETEAFF
clone size: .; J gene: TRBJ1-5; V gene: TRBV28; D gene: .; CDR3 DNA: TGTGCCAGCAGTTTGGGGGGGCTGATGACCAGCAATCAGCCCCAGCATTTT; CDR3 protein: CASSLGGLMTSNQPQHF